These 15 T cell receptor beta chains were all obtained from the same sample, sequenced in a study of beta chain features in type 1 diabetes. cDNA synthesis used the whole RNA isolate, giving expressed TCRB sequences. Profiled with immunoSEQ multiplex PCR; TCRdb holds only in-frame clones, not every one. The table lists more than 120,000 clones, roughly a tenth of them singletons. The sample comprised naive CD4+ T cells from blood. These receptors all come from a man aged 18-30 years in good health.

The V gene is TRBV7-3, the J gene TRBJ2-2, with D uncertain. Germline loops: CDR1 SGHTA, CDR2 FQGTGA. V was cut by 4 bases and J by 2 bases, with 2 bases left in between. The length of the CDR3 is 12 residues. CDR3 loop: CASSSNTGELFF. The CDR3 nucleotides are TGTGCCAGCAGCTCAAACACCGGGGAGCTGTTTTTT.

This chain connects TRBV19 to TRBJ1-2, with D possibly matching TRBD1 (5 bases). V shed 4 bases and J shed 5 bases, with 11 bases lying between them. Germline V gives CDR1 LNHDA, CDR2 SQIVND (reference sequence). The CDR3 contains 13 residues. The CDR3 reads CASSTGLHYGYTF. CDR3 nucleotide sequence: TGTGCCAGTAGTACGGGACTGCATTATGGCTACACCTTC.

This clone was seen more than once but under ten times. This sequence joins TRBV7-3 and TRBJ1-2; D possibly corresponds to TRBD1 (6 bases). The CDR3 has 16 residues. V lost 5 bases and J 2 bases, leaving 18 bases between the germline ends. From germline, CDR1 is SGHTA and CDR2 FQGTGA. Here the CDR3 DNA reads TGTGCCAGCAGCCCCTCCTCCGGGACACCCAACTATGGCTACACCTTC. Amino acid sequence: CASSPSSGTPNYGYTF. Drawing the rest from reference TRBV7-3 and TRBJ1-2, the complete variable domain is GAGVSQTPSNKVTEKGKYVELRCDPISGHTALYWYRQSLGQGPEFLIYFQGTGAADDSGLPNDRFFAVRPEGSVSTLKIQRTERGDSAVYLCASSPSSGTPNYGYTFGSGTRLTVV.

This clone turned up a few times. This chain uses TRBV15 with TRBJ2-7, with D possibly TRBD1 on 7 matching bases. This CDR3 has 15 amino acids. Per germline, CDR1 LNHNV and CDR2 YYDKDF (reference sequence). With 3 bases removed from V and 3 bases from J, the gap between germline ends came to 15 bases. The DNA of the CDR3 is TGTGCCACCAGCAGGGACCAGGGGGGATTCTACGAGCAGTACTTC. Protein sequence: CATSRDQGGFYEQYF.

The gene calls are TRBV25-1 and TRBJ2-5; TRBD1 agrees at 10 bases. CDR3 length equals 16 residues. Germline CDR1 reads MGHDK; CDR2 reads SYGVNS. V lost 2 bases, J lost 2 bases, and 5 bases stayed unmatched. This CDR3 reads CASSELPGQGQETQYF. CDR3 nucleotides: TGTGCCAGCAGTGAACTCCCGGGACAGGGGCAAGAGACCCAGTACTTC.

The rearrangement uses TRBV7-8 and TRBJ2-5; perhaps TRBD2 as D (7 bases). Trimming pared 6 bases from V and 2 bases from J, leaving 16 bases between. The CDR3 contains 15 residues. Germline CDR1 is SGHVS and CDR2 is FQNEAQ. The CDR3 coding sequence is TGTGCCAGCAGTCTAGGGGGGGCCCGGCAAGAGACCCAGTACTTC. Translating gives CASSLGGARQETQYF.

The V gene is TRBV29-1, the J gene TRBJ2-7; D not resolved. The CDR3 extends over 13 amino acids. Germline CDR1 reads SQVTM; CDR2 reads ANQGSEA. V was shortened by 5 bases and J by 0 bases, with 11 bases between the two germline ends. The CDR3 loop is CSVLLVLSYEQYF. DNA for the CDR3: TGCAGCGTTTTATTAGTTCTCTCCTACGAGCAGTACTTC.

This chain joins TRBV6-5 and TRBJ1-1, with D perhaps matching TRBD1 (6 bases). Germline V CDR1 and CDR2: MNHEY, SVGAGI. CDR3 length equals 15 residues. Deletions cut 2 bases from V and 1 base from J, with 11 bases between. The CDR3 DNA is TGTGCCAGCAGTTACGCCGGACAGACGAACACTGAAGCTTTCTTT. Translating gives CASSYAGQTNTEAFF.

The chain couples TRBV4-2 to TRBJ2-3; 8 nucleotides agree with TRBD1. In germline, CDR1 is LGHNA, CDR2 YNFKEQ. The CDR3 totals 14 residues. With 5 bases clipped from V and 4 bases from J, the junction kept 5 bases outside the gene matches. This CDR3 reads CASSLGDRPDTQYF. The DNA for the CDR3 is TGTGCCAGCAGCTTAGGGGACAGGCCAGATACGCAGTATTTT.

This clone was observed a few times. This chain uses TRBV5-6 with TRBJ1-4, with D possibly TRBD1 on 6 matching bases. The CDR3 totals 14 residues. CDR1 and CDR2 (germline): SGHDT, YYEEEE. With 4 bases removed from V and 8 bases from J, the gap between germline ends came to 15 bases. CDR3 loop: CASSATGIAEKLFF. The CDR3 bases are TGTGCCAGCAGCGCGACAGGAATTGCGGAAAAACTGTTTTTT.

Comment on this clone: Other DNA sequences in the sample encode the same CDR3. The chain has TRBV7-3 and TRBJ1-5; no clear D gene. Trimming took 2 bases from V and 4 from J, leaving 6 bases between them. Germline V gene data show CDR1 as SGHTA and CDR2 as FQGTGA. This CDR3 region has 13 residues. CDR3 amino acids: CASSLGQNQPQHF. In nucleotides, the CDR3 is TGTGCCAGCAGCTTAGGGCAGAATCAGCCCCAGCATTTT.

The CDR3 here is CASASQGATEAFF. The CDR3 coding sequence is TGCGCCAGCGCATCACAGGGGGCCACTGAAGCTTTCTTT. The chain is built from TRBV10-2 and TRBJ1-1, with 9 bases lining up with TRBD1. J gave up 4 bases and V 8 bases, and 5 bases lay outside the gene matches. Germline lookup yields CDR1 WSHSY and CDR2 SAAADI. The CDR3 loop spans 13 amino acids.

The V and J genes are TRBV12-5 and TRBJ1-2, with unresolved D. The CDR3 covers 13 residues. V was trimmed by 4 bases and J by 3 bases, leaving 9 bases between them. Germline V lookup: CDR1 LGHNT, CDR2 FRNRAP. CDR3 bases: TGTGCTAGTGGTTCTCTCGTTCACTATGGCTACACCTTC. Translation gives CASGSLVHYGYTF.

The chain links TRBV28 to TRBJ2-5, with 8 bases aligning to TRBD1. The J call may not be correct, given that the DNA end is closer to TRBJ2-7. The CDR3 totals 14 residues. CDR1 and CDR2 (germline): MDHEN, SYDVKM. Here the CDR3 DNA reads TGTGCCAGCAGTTCCCCGGACAGGGTCTACGAGCAGTACTTC. This encodes CASSSPDRVYEQYF.

V gene TRBV10-3 combines with J gene TRBJ1-1; perhaps TRBD1 as D (5 bases). Per the germline V gene, CDR1 is ENHRY and CDR2 is SYGVKD. This CDR3 region has 14 residues. With 11 bases removed from V and 6 bases from J, the gap between germline ends came to 22 bases. Here the CDR3 DNA reads TGTGCCTGTTCTCGGGAGGGGAATTTGGCTGAAGCTTTCTTT. Protein sequence: CACSREGNLAEAFF.